Following are 26 T cell receptor beta chains from one sample sequenced in a study of control samples from healthy donors and cancer patients. The table came from immunoSEQ multiplex PCR; TCRdb's copy has only in-frame clones and leaves some out. The sample lists some 150,000 clones; roughly 94% were seen once. The sample consisted of blood. The receptor set was obtained from a man aged 40-49 years in good health.

This sequence joins TRBV5-1 and TRBJ1-2; D is perhaps TRBD1 (5 bases). The CDR3 contains 12 residues. Trimming took off 3 bases at V and 5 bases at J, with 8 bases between the two ends. The germline gives CDR1 SGHRS, CDR2 YFSETQ. The CDR3, as DNA: TGCGCCAGCAGCTGGGACGGGTATGGCTACACCTTC. This codes for CASSWDGYGYTF.

A remark on this clone: This CDR3 is also generated by other DNA sequences in the sample. The chain is built from TRBV15 and TRBJ1-5; D is uncertain. The CDR3 sequence is 14 residues long. Between the trimmed V and J ends, which lost 0 bases and 6 bases, there was a span of 9 bases. The germline V gene has CDR1 LNHNV and CDR2 YYDKDF (reference sequence). CDR3 sequence reads: CATSRDLGGQPQHF. The DNA for the CDR3 is TGTGCCACCAGCAGAGATCTGGGAGGTCAGCCCCAGCATTTT.

The rearrangement joins TRBV24-1 to TRBJ1-2; D is possibly TRBD1 (5 bases). V dropped 4 bases and J dropped 8 bases, with 16 bases sitting between them. CDR3 size: 14 residues. Germline-derived CDR1 and CDR2 are KGHDR and SFDVKD. CDR3 bases: TGTGCCACCAGTGAGTCCGGAGGGGTGTGGGGCTACACCTTC. Protein sequence: CATSESGGVWGYTF.

This chain joins TRBV11-2 and TRBJ2-5; 8 positions agree with TRBD2. V lost 0 bases and J lost 3; bases outside the gene matches: 3. There are 15 residues in the CDR3. CDR1 and CDR2 (germline): SGHAT, FQNNGV. The CDR3 is CASSLDRGGKETQYF. Written as DNA, the CDR3 is TGTGCCAGCAGCTTAGACCGGGGGGGCAAAGAGACCCAGTACTTC.

This clone was recorded only once. The V call is TRBV19, the J call TRBJ1-1, with 7 bases matching TRBD1. V trimming: 6 bases; J trimming: 2 bases; junction bases outside the gene matches: 3. The CDR3 totals 13 residues. CDR1 is LNHDA and CDR2 is SQIVND in the germline V gene (reference sequence). The CDR3 DNA is TGTGCCAGTAGCTGGGACAGTAACACTGAAGCTTTCTTT. Encoded protein: CASSWDSNTEAFF.

This clone was recorded a few times. V is TRBV5-4 and J is TRBJ1-1, with a tentative D call TRBD1 (5 bases). Deletions cut 4 bases from V and 1 base from J, with 8 bases between. Germline V gives CDR1 SGHNT, CDR2 YYREEE (reference sequence). The CDR3 has 13 residues. The CDR3 sequence: CASSNGGNTEAFF. The CDR3 DNA reads as TGTGCCAGCAGCAATGGGGGGAACACTGAAGCTTTCTTT. Full variable domain (missing parts from reference TRBV5-4 and TRBJ1-1): ETGVTQSPTHLIKTRGQQVTLRCSSQSGHNTVSWYQQALGQGPQFIFQYYREEENGRGNFPPRFSGLQFPNYSSELNVNALELDDSALYLCASSNGGNTEAFFGQGTRLTVV.

The J gene is TRBJ1-2, the V gene TRBV13; D gene ambiguous. Per the germline V gene, CDR1 is PRHDT and CDR2 is FYEKMQ (reference sequence). Trimming pared 1 base from V and 6 bases from J, leaving 9 bases between. This CDR3 region has 13 residues. The CDR3 reads CASSLEGEDGYTF. DNA for the CDR3: TGTGCCAGCAGCTTAGAGGGTGAAGATGGCTACACCTTC.

J is TRBJ1-2 and V is TRBV27; 7 bases are shared with TRBD1. Germline V lookup: CDR1 MNHEY, CDR2 SMNVEV (reference sequence). The junction had 18 bases not matched to a gene; V was cut back by 5 bases and J by 6 bases. The CDR3 length is 17 residues. CDR3 nucleotides: TGTGCCAGCAGTCCCGTCCCGGGACAGAGTCCTACCCATGGCTACACCTTC. Protein sequence: CASSPVPGQSPTHGYTF.

This clone was detected only once. This CDR3 reads CASSPDTASGLPYEQYF. The DNA of the CDR3 is TGTGCCAGCAGCCCCGATACGGCTAGCGGGCTACCCTACGAGCAGTACTTC. V gene TRBV9 combines with J gene TRBJ2-7, with 8 bases matching TRBD2. J lost 2 bases, V lost 4 bases, and 14 bases had no gene match. Germline CDR1 SGDLS, CDR2 YYNGEE. CDR3 size: 17 residues.

The V gene is TRBV27, the J gene TRBJ1-4, with no clear D. V dropped 0 bases and J dropped 5 bases, with 10 bases sitting between them. Germline V gene lookup returns CDR1 MNHEY and CDR2 SMNVEV (reference sequence). The CDR3 is made up of 15 amino acids. CDR3: CASSLSESGNEKLFF. The CDR3, as DNA: TGTGCCAGCAGTTTATCGGAGTCGGGGAATGAAAAACTGTTTTTT.

This chain uses TRBV24-1 with TRBJ2-7; D remains ambiguous. The CDR3 contains 14 residues. Germline V gives CDR1 KGHDR, CDR2 SFDVKD. The V end lost 6 bases, the J end lost 0 bases, and 11 bases lay between the germline ends. The CDR3 loop is CATSSGPRSYEQYF. Here the CDR3 DNA reads TGTGCCACCAGTTCAGGACCCCGCTCCTACGAGCAGTACTTC.

This sequence joins TRBV18 and TRBJ2-7, with 11 bases that match TRBD2. The CDR3 extends over 16 amino acids. V trimming: 5 bases; J trimming: 3 bases; junction bases outside the gene matches: 9. Germline-derived CDR1 and CDR2 are KGHSH and LQKENI. CDR3 sequence: CASSLGTSGSYYEQYF. For the CDR3, the DNA is TGTGCCAGCTCATTAGGGACTAGCGGATCCTACTACGAGCAGTACTTC.

This chain links TRBV12-3 or TRBV12-4 with TRBJ1-5; D gene uncertain. The CDR3 is 13 residues long. Trimming removed 1 base at V and 4 bases at J, with 5 bases between. The DNA for the CDR3 is TGTGCCAGCAGTTTAGACCCGAATCAGCCCCAGCATTTT. It encodes CASSLDPNQPQHF.

This rearrangement joins TRBV7-3 to TRBJ2-1; D is perhaps TRBD1 (6 bases). The germline V gene encodes CDR1 SGHTA and CDR2 FQGTGA. V was clipped by 1 base and J by 13 bases, with 11 bases between them. This CDR3 has 12 residues. CDR3 protein: CASSLNGGLQFF. Written as DNA, the CDR3 is TGTGCCAGCAGCTTAAATGGGGGCCTTCAGTTCTTC.

The chain has TRBV9 and TRBJ1-4; D unresolved. Germline values: CDR1 SGDLS, CDR2 YYNGEE. The CDR3 spans 12 residues. The V and J ends lost 3 bases and 8 bases respectively, with 8 bases between them. DNA of the CDR3: TGTGCCAGCAGCGGAATAGAGGAAAAACTGTTTTTT. Translating gives CASSGIEEKLFF.

The chain employs TRBV5-1 and TRBJ1-2; D ambiguous. This CDR3 has 15 residues. The germline V gene encodes CDR1 SGHRS and CDR2 YFSETQ. V was clipped by 1 base and J by 5 bases, with 15 bases between them. The CDR3 sequence is CASSLPSPTAYGYTF. DNA of the CDR3: TGCGCCAGCAGCTTGCCCTCACCAACCGCGTATGGCTACACCTTC.

The V and J genes are TRBV6-4 and TRBJ1-5; the match to TRBD1 covers 9 bases. CDR1 and CDR2 from the germline V gene are MRHNA and SNTAGT. The CDR3 loop spans 13 amino acids. The junction had 2 bases not matched to a gene; V was cut back by 4 bases and J by 7 bases. DNA of the CDR3: TGTGCCAGCAGTGTAGACAGGGGGCAGCCCCAGCATTTT. Its protein is CASSVDRGQPQHF.

J is TRBJ2-1 and V is TRBV9; D not certain. Per the germline V gene, CDR1 is SGDLS and CDR2 is YYNGEE. The V gene lost 8 bases and the J gene lost 8 bases, with 8 bases spanning the gap. The CDR3 contains 10 residues. The CDR3 loop is CASGVYEQFF. CDR3 nucleotide sequence: TGTGCCAGTGGGGTATATGAGCAGTTCTTC.

This chain connects TRBV27 to TRBJ2-3; D is perhaps TRBD2 (6 bases). The CDR3 runs 14 residues. CDR1 is MNHEY and CDR2 is SMNVEV in the germline V gene (reference sequence). Trimming took 3 bases from V and 4 from J, leaving 11 bases between them. The DNA for the CDR3 is TGTGCCAGCAGTTTGGGGAGGTCGGCAGATACGCAGTATTTT. This translates into CASSLGRSADTQYF.

The chain carries TRBV30 and TRBJ2-5; D is possibly TRBD2 (6 bases). Germline CDR1 and CDR2: GTSNPN and SVGIG (reference sequence). Trimming took 4 bases from V and 4 from J, leaving 13 bases between them. There are 13 residues in the CDR3. CDR3 in amino acids: CAWKAVGGETQYF. DNA for the CDR3: TGTGCCTGGAAGGCAGTGGGAGGAGAGACCCAGTACTTC.

The chain recombines TRBV6-1 with TRBJ2-1, with TRBD2 matching over 13 bases. This CDR3 has 16 amino acids. The junction had 4 bases not matched to a gene; V was cut back by 4 bases and J by 4 bases. In germline, CDR1 is MNHNS, CDR2 SASEGT. CDR3 sequence (DNA): TGTGCCAGCAGTGGGGGGACTAGCGGGACTTACAATGAGCAGTTCTTC. Amino acid sequence: CASSGGTSGTYNEQFF.

The rearrangement joins TRBV10-2 to TRBJ2-3, with 9 bases that match TRBD1. The germline V gene has CDR1 WSHSY and CDR2 SAAADI. The CDR3 has 17 amino acids. J was trimmed by 4 bases and V by 3 bases; bases with no gene match: 11. The CDR3 region has the DNA TGCGCCAGCAGTGACCTCCTCTGGACAGGGGAGGCAGATACGCAGTATTTT. Translating gives CASSDLLWTGEADTQYF.

The rearrangement uses TRBV27 and TRBJ1-6, with a tentative D call TRBD1 (6 bases). Germline lookup yields CDR1 MNHEY and CDR2 SMNVEV (reference sequence). The CDR3 has 15 residues. V was shortened by 4 bases and J by 6 bases, with 13 bases between the two germline ends. The DNA for the CDR3 is TGTGCCAGCAGTTCCTACAGGGCCCTTAATTCACCCCTCCACTTT. Amino acid sequence: CASSSYRALNSPLHF.

J is TRBJ2-3 and V is TRBV5-4, with 8 bases aligning to TRBD2. CDR1 and CDR2 (germline): SGHNT, YYREEE (reference sequence). This CDR3 region has 17 residues. V dropped 0 bases and J dropped 4; count of bases not matched to a gene: 10. The CDR3 nucleotides are TGTGCCAGCAGCTTGGGAGGGGGACGGGGGGGCCCAGATACGCAGTATTTT. As protein: CASSLGGGRGGPDTQYF.

The chain recombines TRBV30 with TRBJ2-6; D is uncertain. From germline, CDR1 is GTSNPN and CDR2 SVGIG (reference sequence). This CDR3 is 14 amino acids long. V lost 0 bases and J lost 4, with 7 bases in between. DNA of the CDR3: TGTGCCTGGAGTGTTGCGGCAGGGGCCAACGTCCTGACTTTC. Amino acid sequence: CAWSVAAGANVLTF.

The V gene is TRBV6-6, the J gene TRBJ1-2; no clear D. V was pared by 5 bases and J by 5 bases, with 15 bases between. CDR3 length: 14 residues. CDR1 and CDR2 from the germline V gene are MNHNY and SVGAGI (reference sequence). The CDR3 region is CASSNQVSLYGYTF. For the CDR3, the DNA is TGTGCCAGCAGTAATCAGGTCTCCTTATATGGCTACACCTTC.